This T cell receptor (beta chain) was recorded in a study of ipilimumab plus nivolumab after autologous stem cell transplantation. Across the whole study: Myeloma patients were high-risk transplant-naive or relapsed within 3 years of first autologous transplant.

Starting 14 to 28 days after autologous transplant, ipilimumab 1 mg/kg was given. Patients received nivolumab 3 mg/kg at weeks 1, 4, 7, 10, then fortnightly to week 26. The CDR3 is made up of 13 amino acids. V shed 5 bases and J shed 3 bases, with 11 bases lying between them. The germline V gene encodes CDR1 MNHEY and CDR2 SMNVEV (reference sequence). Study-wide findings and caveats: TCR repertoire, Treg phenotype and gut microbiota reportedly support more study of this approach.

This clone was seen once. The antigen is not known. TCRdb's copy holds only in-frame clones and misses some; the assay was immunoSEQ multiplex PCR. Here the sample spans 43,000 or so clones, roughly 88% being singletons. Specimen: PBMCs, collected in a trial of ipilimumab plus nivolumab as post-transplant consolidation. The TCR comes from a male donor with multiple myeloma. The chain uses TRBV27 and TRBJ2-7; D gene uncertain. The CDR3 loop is CASSGKTFYEQYF. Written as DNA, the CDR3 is TGTGCCAGCAGTGGGAAGACATTCTACGAGCAGTACTTC.